These 19 T cell receptor beta chains were sequenced from one sample in a study of blood T cells in healthy people across ages. Through a sample-barcoded 5' primer and a J-beta primer mix, a second PCR was run for about 6 to 11 cycles. TCRdb used MiXCR to reprocess the 5' RACE reads, holding one entry per CDR3 protein. The sample includes roughly 900,000 distinct CDR3 sequences, more than 25% of them seen just once. The sample comprised blood. These receptors all come from a woman of 80 years or more in good health.

The rearrangement links TRBV2 to TRBJ1-2, with 9 nucleotides matching TRBD1. The V gene's germline CDR1 is SNHLY and CDR2 FYNNEI. The CDR3 is 15 residues long. The junction had 12 bases not matched to a gene; V was cut back by 7 bases and J by 6 bases. The chain's CDR3 is CASNLKFGTGNGYTF. For the CDR3, the DNA is TGTGCCAGCAACCTAAAGTTCGGGACAGGGAATGGCTACACCTTC.

This clonotype was recorded once. The rearrangement links TRBV12-3 or TRBV12-4 to TRBJ2-1; D gene unclear. Trimming took 4 bases from V and 8 from J, leaving 15 bases between them. This CDR3 has 14 residues. The CDR3 region is CASSYGTVPDEQFF. In DNA form, the CDR3 reads TGTGCCAGCAGTTACGGCACTGTCCCAGATGAGCAGTTCTTC.

This chain links TRBV6-2 or TRBV6-3 with TRBJ1-1; possibly TRBD1 for D (5 bases). The length of the CDR3 is 10 residues. Germline lookup yields CDR1 MNHEY and CDR2 SVGEGT. V was pared by 6 bases and J by 11 bases, with 10 bases between. The CDR3 nucleotides are TGTGCCAGCAGGGGGCCCGGGGCTTTCTTT. Its protein is CASRGPGAFF.

This clonotype was observed a few times. This sequence joins TRBV2 and TRBJ1-4; tentatively, D is TRBD1 (5 bases). Trimming cost V 5 bases and J 7 bases, with 17 bases left between them. CDR1 SNHLY and CDR2 FYNNEI come from the germline V gene. The CDR3 is 15 amino acids. The CDR3 sequence is CASSRDQGSLEKLFF. DNA for the CDR3: TGTGCCAGCAGTCGCGACCAGGGTAGTCTTGAAAAACTGTTTTTT.

This clonotype has a handful of counts. This may stem from a read error, because a much larger clone lies one nucleotide away. V is TRBV5-5 and J is TRBJ1-2; D is unresolved. Germline values: CDR1 SGHKS, CDR2 YYEKEE (reference sequence). This CDR3 has 12 amino acids. Trimming left V 3 bases short and J 4 bases short, with 7 bases between. Written as DNA, the CDR3 is TGTGCCAGCAGCTCGGACGCCTATGGCTACACCTTC. This encodes CASSSDAYGYTF.

The chain carries TRBV29-1 and TRBJ1-2, with TRBD1 identical over 9 bases. Germline loops: CDR1 SQVTM, CDR2 ANQGSEA. The CDR3 extends over 11 amino acids. V trimming: 4 bases; J trimming: 10 bases; junction bases outside the gene matches: 4. The CDR3 sequence is CSVVRTGDYTF. CDR3 DNA sequence: TGCAGCGTTGTCAGGACAGGGGACTACACCTTC.

The chain joins TRBV6-1 to TRBJ2-4, with D tentatively TRBD1 or TRBD2 (6 bases each). Germline V gene lookup returns CDR1 MNHNS and CDR2 SASEGT. The V end lost 0 bases, the J end lost 0 bases, and 15 bases lay between the germline ends. The CDR3 has 18 residues. CDR3 sequence (DNA): TGTGCCAGCAGTGAAGCCATGAGGGGGGACGTAGCCAAAAACATTCAGTACTTC. Translating gives CASSEAMRGDVAKNIQYF.

There are a few counts of this clonotype. This chain links TRBV2 with TRBJ1-4, with a possible D match to TRBD1 (5 bases). This CDR3 comprises 15 residues. Germline V gene lookup returns CDR1 SNHLY and CDR2 FYNNEI. V shed 4 bases and J shed 4 bases, with 13 bases lying between them. The chain's CDR3 is CASSGDRENNEKLFF. Written as DNA, the CDR3 is TGTGCCAGCAGTGGGGACCGGGAGAATAATGAAAAACTGTTTTTT.

This clonotype was detected many times. The chain is built from TRBV6-2 or TRBV6-3 and TRBJ1-5; possibly TRBD1 for D (6 bases). This CDR3 is built from 15 residues. Germline V gene sequence: CDR1 MNHEY, CDR2 SVGEGT. The V gene lost 0 bases and the J gene lost 3 bases, with 9 bases spanning the gap. Here the CDR3 DNA reads TGTGCCAGCAGTTACTCAAACAGGGTCAATCAGCCCCAGCATTTT. As protein: CASSYSNRVNQPQHF.

A few counts support this clonotype. The chain has TRBV12-3 or TRBV12-4 and TRBJ1-1; D remains unclear. V lost 3 bases and J 4 bases, leaving 9 bases between the germline ends. The CDR3 totals 13 residues. Here the CDR3 reads CASSFTRGTEAFF. DNA for the CDR3: TGTGCCAGCAGTTTCACTCGGGGCACTGAAGCTTTCTTT.

The V and J genes are TRBV28 and TRBJ1-5; TRBD1 matches at 7 bases. Unmatched junction bases numbered 9, after V lost 7 bases and J lost 3 bases. This CDR3 comprises 15 residues. Per germline, CDR1 MDHEN and CDR2 SYDVKM. CDR3 sequence (DNA): TGTGCCAGCACTCGTCGAGACAGGGTCAATCAGCCCCAGCATTTT. Its translation: CASTRRDRVNQPQHF.

The chain carries TRBV7-2 and TRBJ2-5; no firm D call. V was cut by 1 base and J by 4 bases, with 10 bases left in between. The CDR3 covers 14 residues. CDR1 is SGHTA and CDR2 is FQGNSA in the germline V gene. Written as DNA, the CDR3 is TGTGCCAGCAGCTTAGTCCGGTCAAGAGAGACCCAGTACTTC. It specifies CASSLVRSRETQYF.

There are many counts of this clonotype. The V gene is TRBV20-1, the J gene TRBJ2-7; TRBD2 agrees at 9 bases. The CDR3 consists of 15 residues. From germline, CDR1 is DFQATT and CDR2 SNEGSKA (reference sequence). Trimming cost V 1 base and J 0 bases; bases outside gene matches: 4. The CDR3 loop is CSARGLAGNSYEQYF. In nucleotides, the CDR3 is TGCAGTGCTAGAGGCCTAGCGGGGAACTCCTACGAGCAGTACTTC.

The chain joins TRBV4-1 to TRBJ2-7, with TRBD2 matching 10 bases. There are 17 residues in the CDR3. Germline-derived CDR1 and CDR2 are MGHRA and YSYEKL. Trimming took 5 bases from V and 9 from J; bases not matched to a gene: 19. The DNA for the CDR3 is TGCGCCAGCAGCAGCCAAACTGTGGGCGCTAGCGGGAGTTGGCAGTACTTC. Protein sequence: CASSSQTVGASGSWQYF.

This clonotype has just a few counts. This may arise from a read error, as a much more abundant clone is one base away. The chain recombines TRBV6-2 or TRBV6-3 with TRBJ2-4; D could derive from TRBD1 or TRBD2 (6 bases each). The J call could be wrong; TRBJ2-7 is a better fit for the DNA end. The length of the CDR3 is 15 residues. Per the germline V gene, CDR1 is MNHEY and CDR2 is SVGEGT. CDR3 nucleotide sequence: TGTGCCAGCAGCCCGGGAAGGGGGGCCTCCTACGAGCAGTACTTC. It is translated as CASSPGRGASYEQYF.

This clonotype was counted ten times or more. The rearrangement links TRBV6-6 to TRBJ1-5; D gene unclear. V lost 0 bases, J lost 4 bases, and 7 bases lay in between. Germline V gene data show CDR1 as MNHNY and CDR2 as SVGAGI (reference sequence). CDR3 size: 14 residues. The CDR3 nucleotides read TGTGCCAGCAGTTACTCGAACAGTAATCAGCCCCAGCATTTT. It specifies CASSYSNSNQPQHF.

The rearrangement uses TRBV16 and TRBJ1-5; possible D gene TRBD1, 5 bases. CDR1 is KGHSY, CDR2 FQNENV, per germline. The CDR3 has 14 residues. Trimming cost V 5 bases and J 6 bases, with 14 bases left between them. The CDR3 is CASSAVRGSQPQHF. The CDR3, as DNA: TGTGCCAGCAGCGCAGTGAGGGGAAGTCAGCCCCAGCATTTT.

This clonotype was counted at least ten times. This may come from a read error, since a much larger clone is one base off. The chain recombines TRBV4-3 with TRBJ2-1; TRBD1 aligns across 9 bases. This CDR3 comprises 16 residues. Germline V gene sequence: CDR1 LGHNA, CDR2 YSLEER. V gave up 0 bases and J gave up 7 bases; unmatched junction bases: 7. This CDR3 is CASSQEGTGFGNEQFF. CDR3 nucleotides: TGCGCCAGCAGCCAAGAGGGGACAGGGTTTGGGAATGAGCAGTTCTTC.

The chain is built from TRBV6-5 and TRBJ2-1; 10 bases match TRBD2. V was pared by 0 bases and J by 4 bases, with 9 bases of the junction left unmatched. The CDR3 totals 18 residues. Looked up from germline, CDR1 is MNHEY and CDR2 is SVGAGI. CDR3 in amino acids: CASSYSFSGLALYNEQFF. CDR3 in DNA: TGTGCCAGCAGTTACTCGTTTTCGGGACTAGCGCTGTACAATGAGCAGTTCTTC.